Detailed here is one TCR beta chain. Its cognate antigen has yet to be identified. Nothing much larger sits one base from this clone, and base qualities are not available. This sample stems from a study of Graves' ophthalmopathy and Graves' hyperthyroidism (dated by TCRdb to 2017 to 2018). At the level of the whole study: Stable hyperthyroidism was defined as no progression to ophthalmopathy within 18 months of follow-up. TCR beta repertoire signatures were used to distinguish Graves' ophthalmopathy from Graves' hyperthyroidism and to predict progression to ophthalmopathy. In total, approximately 140 blood samples were TCR-sequenced: under 45 ophthalmopathy, under 85 hyperthyroidism and about 17 hyperthyroidism-to-ophthalmopathy patients. To explore V-J signatures that distinguish ophthalmopathy from hyperthyroidism, a discovery set of under 110 patients was enrolled, made up of approximately 45 with ophthalmopathy and 55 to 65 with stable hyperthyroidism. The independent validation cohort included 18 to 20 hyperthyroidism patients plus 17 patients who later progressed from hyperthyroidism to ophthalmopathy. In over five hyperthyroidism patients, the T-cell repertoires found in thyroid tissue were compared with those found in blood. Once sampling was done, hyperthyroidism patients were given methimazole at a starting dose of 30 mg daily, while ophthalmopathy patients were given high-dose intravenous methylprednisolone.

TCR beta CDR3 regions were amplified from RNA transcripts for repertoire sequencing. A first-round RT-PCR used HTBI primers with the Qiagen OneStep RT-PCR kit, followed by a second-round multiplex PCR, size selection and purification. The libraries underwent paired-end sequencing with 100 bp reads on an Illumina HiSeq2000. In the authors' own workflow: Reads were processed with SOAPnuke, discarding reads with adapters, uncalled bases, mean Phred below 15, or no exact constant-primer or identifier match. COPE v1.2.5 was used to merge high-quality paired reads. Clonotypes were defined as unique nucleotide sequences and were aligned to IMGT TRB V, D and J references using MiTCR v1.1. Analysis was restricted to V-J combinations with a frequency above 0.0001, which covered about 99% of repertoires. For each V-J combination, a TCR clonal expansion and chaos score was defined as the ratio of F50 clonal expansion to chaos observed in the TCRdist matrix. Features were reduced by Welch's t-statistics and random forest to over 10 V-J combinations, which fed a naive Bayes classifier. The similarity between thyroid and blood repertoires was quantified using the Morisita-Horn index. TCRdb reprocessing: public reads trimmed at Q25 with fastp, clones called with MiXCR, in-frame beta chains kept. Every distinct CDR3 protein forms one entry, paired with its most common genes and DNA. TCRdb's processing, not the authors', yielded these V and J calls. The table for this sample lists around 1.1 million distinct CDR3 sequences; around a third of them were counted only once. Roughly 11% of the sample comes from the top ten.

Patients with hyperthyroidism were aged 18 to 65 years, had been newly diagnosed, and had a disease duration of less than 2 months. Anyone with other autoimmune diseases, uncontrolled infections, pregnancy or lactation was excluded from the study. Diagnosis relied on clinical symptoms, serum thyroxine, TRAb, thyroid ultrasound and orbital computed tomography. Trizol reagent was used to extract the total RNA, and its quality was then checked on an Agilent 2100 Bioanalyzer. Study-wide findings and limitations: Sample size was not statistically predetermined, and group allocation was not concealed from the investigators. Ophthalmopathy was separated from stable hyperthyroidism by the 13-signature model with 87.88% sensitivity and 81% to 84% specificity in cross-validation and with 80%/75% in the test set. Most expanded thyroid clonotypes with a frequency above 0.001 also appeared in blood, which suggests that blood repertoires may reflect the immune response in the thyroid. In validation, the model predicted ophthalmopathy progression with 55% to 71% sensitivity and approximately 75% specificity; some twelve predicted patients were CT-confirmed with GO in a median of approximately 6.2 months.

CDR1 and CDR2 were assigned from the germline V gene as LGHNA and YSLEER. From V the trimming removes 4 bases and from J it removes 5 bases, while the gene matches leave 3 bases of the junction unaccounted for. The CDR3 measures 14 amino acids from cysteine to phenylalanine. The retained sequence is limited to the CDR3, 42 bases, with the frame set at the first base. This TCR was recovered from an adult man with Graves' hyperthyroidism. Rearrangement joined TRBV4-3 to TRBJ2-7, with 12 middle bases fitting TRBD1. Material for sequencing was peripheral blood or thyroid tissue (not recorded which). The nucleotide sequence reads TGCGCCAGCAGCCGAGGGACAGGGGGCAACGAGCAGTACTTC. It specifies CASSRGTGGNEQYF.